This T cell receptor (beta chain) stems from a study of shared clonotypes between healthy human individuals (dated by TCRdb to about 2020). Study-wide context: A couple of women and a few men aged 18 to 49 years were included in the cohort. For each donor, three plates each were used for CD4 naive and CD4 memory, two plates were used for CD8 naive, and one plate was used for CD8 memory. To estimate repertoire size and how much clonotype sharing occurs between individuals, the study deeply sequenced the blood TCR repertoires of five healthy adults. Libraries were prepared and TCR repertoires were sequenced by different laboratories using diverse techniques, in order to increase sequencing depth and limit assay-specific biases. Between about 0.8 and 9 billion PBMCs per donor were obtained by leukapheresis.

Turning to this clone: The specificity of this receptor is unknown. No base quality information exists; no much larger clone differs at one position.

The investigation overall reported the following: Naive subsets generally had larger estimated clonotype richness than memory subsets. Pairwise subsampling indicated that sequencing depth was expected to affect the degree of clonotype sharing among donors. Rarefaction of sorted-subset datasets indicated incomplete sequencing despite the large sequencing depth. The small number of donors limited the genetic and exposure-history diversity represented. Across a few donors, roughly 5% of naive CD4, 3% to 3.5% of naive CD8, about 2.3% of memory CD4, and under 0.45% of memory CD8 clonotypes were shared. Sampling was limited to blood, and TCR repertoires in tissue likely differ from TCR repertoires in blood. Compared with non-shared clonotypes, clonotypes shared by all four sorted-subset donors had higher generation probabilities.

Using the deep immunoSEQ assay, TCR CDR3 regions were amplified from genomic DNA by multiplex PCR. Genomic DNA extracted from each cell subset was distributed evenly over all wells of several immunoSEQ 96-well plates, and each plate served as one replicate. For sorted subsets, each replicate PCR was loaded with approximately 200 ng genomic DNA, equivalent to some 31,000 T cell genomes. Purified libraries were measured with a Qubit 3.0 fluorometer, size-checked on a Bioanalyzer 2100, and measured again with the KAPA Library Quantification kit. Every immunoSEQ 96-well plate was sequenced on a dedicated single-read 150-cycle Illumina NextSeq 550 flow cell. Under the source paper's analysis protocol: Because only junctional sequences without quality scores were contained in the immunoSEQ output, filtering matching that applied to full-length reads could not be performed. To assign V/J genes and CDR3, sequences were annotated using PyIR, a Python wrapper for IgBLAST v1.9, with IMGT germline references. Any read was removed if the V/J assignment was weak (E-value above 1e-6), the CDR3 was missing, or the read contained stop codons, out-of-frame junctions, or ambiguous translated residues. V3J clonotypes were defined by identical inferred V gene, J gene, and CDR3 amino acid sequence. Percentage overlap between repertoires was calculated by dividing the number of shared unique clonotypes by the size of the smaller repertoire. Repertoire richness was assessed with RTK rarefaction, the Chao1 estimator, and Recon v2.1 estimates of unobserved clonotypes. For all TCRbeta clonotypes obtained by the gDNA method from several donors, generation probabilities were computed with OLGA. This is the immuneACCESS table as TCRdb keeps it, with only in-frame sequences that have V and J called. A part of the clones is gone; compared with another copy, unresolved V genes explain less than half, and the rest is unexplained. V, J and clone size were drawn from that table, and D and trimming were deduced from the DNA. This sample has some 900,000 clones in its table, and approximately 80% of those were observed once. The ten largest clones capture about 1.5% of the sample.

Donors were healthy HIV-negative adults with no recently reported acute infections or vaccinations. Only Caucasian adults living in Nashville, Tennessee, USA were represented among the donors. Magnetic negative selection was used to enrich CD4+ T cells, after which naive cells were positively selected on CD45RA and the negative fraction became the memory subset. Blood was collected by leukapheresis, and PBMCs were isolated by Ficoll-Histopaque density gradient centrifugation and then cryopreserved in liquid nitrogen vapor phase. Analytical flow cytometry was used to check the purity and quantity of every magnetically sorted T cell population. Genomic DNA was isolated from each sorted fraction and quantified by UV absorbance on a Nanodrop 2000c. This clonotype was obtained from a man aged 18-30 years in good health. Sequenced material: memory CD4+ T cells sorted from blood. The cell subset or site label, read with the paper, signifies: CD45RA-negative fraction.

The CDR3 here reads CASSFRKPGTGGNSTQYF. The bases are TGTGCCAGCAGTTTCCGTAAACCCGGGACAGGTGGTAATAGTACGCAGTATTTT. Recombination linked TRBV7-9 to TRBJ2-3, with 8 bases aligning to TRBD1. From cysteine to phenylalanine, the CDR3 is 18 amino acids long. The retained sequence is limited to the CDR3, 54 bases, with the frame set at the first base. Compared with germline, V lacks 6 bases and J lacks 8 bases; bases without a gene match: 22. As encoded in the germline V gene (reference sequence), CDR1 is SEHNR while CDR2 is FQNEAQ. Full variable domain (CDR3 extended with the reference TRBV7-9 and TRBJ2-3 proteins): DTGVSQNPRHKITKRGQNVTFRCDPISEHNRLYWYRQTLGQGPEFLTYFQNEAQLEKSRLLSDRFSAERPKGSFSTLEIQRTEQGDSAMYLCASSFRKPGTGGNSTQYFGPGTRLTVL.